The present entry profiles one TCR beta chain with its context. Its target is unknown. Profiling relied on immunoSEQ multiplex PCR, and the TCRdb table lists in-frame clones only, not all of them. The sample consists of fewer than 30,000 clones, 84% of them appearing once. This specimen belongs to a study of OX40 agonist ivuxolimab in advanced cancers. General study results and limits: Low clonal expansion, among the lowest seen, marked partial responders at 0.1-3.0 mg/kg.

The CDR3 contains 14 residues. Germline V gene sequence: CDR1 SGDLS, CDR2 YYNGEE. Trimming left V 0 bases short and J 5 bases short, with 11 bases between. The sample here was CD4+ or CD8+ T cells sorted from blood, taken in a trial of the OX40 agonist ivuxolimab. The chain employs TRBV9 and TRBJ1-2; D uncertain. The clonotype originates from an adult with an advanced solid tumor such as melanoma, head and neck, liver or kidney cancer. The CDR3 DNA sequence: TGTGCCAGCAGCGTAGTAGACGGCACATATGGCTACACCTTC. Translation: CASSVVDGTYGYTF. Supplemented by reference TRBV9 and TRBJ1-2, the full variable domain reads DSGVTQTPKHLITATGQRVTLRCSPRSGDLSVYWYQQSLDQGLQFLIQYYNGEERAKGNILERFSAQQFPDLHSELNLSSLELGDSALYFCASSVVDGTYGYTFGSGTRLTVV.